This T cell receptor beta chain was recorded in a study of cytomegalovirus exposure and HLA in healthy donors. Nominal health characterized the donors when sampled, though unrecorded immune exposures were likely. Primers for the PCR totalled 60 Vbeta and 13 Jbeta. The data were produced by immunoSEQ multiplex PCR, yet TCRdb's version contains in-frame clones alone and is incomplete. This sample yields 270,000 or so clones, of which 75% to 90% are seen a single time; approximately 4.3% belongs to the top ten. Study-wide findings and caveats: In a later analysis, an Asian-associated ancestry cluster reportedly showed fewer N-insertions than the 666-donor mean. An apparent linkage of common viral pathogens to several of the most significant clusters emerged in a later analysis.

V dropped 2 bases and J dropped 4; count of bases not matched to a gene: 12. The CDR3 sequence is 17 residues long. Germline-derived CDR1 and CDR2 are SNHLY and FYNNEI. Remarks on this clone: Antigen: not known.

The TCR originated in a man aged 40-49 years in good health and CMV-seropositive. The sample taken for sequencing was PBMCs. The rearrangement joins TRBV2 to TRBJ2-3; 7 bases map to TRBD2. The CDR3 loop reads CASSEFFGGRGADTQYF. CDR3 nucleotide sequence: TGTGCCAGCAGTGAATTTTTTGGCGGGAGAGGCGCAGATACGCAGTATTTT.